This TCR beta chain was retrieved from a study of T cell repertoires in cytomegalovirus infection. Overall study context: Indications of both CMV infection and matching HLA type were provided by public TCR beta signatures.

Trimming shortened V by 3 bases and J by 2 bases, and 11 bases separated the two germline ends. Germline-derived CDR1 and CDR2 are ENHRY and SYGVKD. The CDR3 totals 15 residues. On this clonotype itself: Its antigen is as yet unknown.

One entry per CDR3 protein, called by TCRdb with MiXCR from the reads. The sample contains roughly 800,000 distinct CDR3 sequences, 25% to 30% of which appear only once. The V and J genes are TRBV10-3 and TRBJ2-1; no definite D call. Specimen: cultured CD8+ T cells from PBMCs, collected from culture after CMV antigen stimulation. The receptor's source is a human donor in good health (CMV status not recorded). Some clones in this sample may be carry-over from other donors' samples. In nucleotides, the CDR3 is TGTGCCATCAGTGATCCCTGGCAGACCTACAATGAGCAGTTCTTC. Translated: CAISDPWQTYNEQFF.